This TCR beta chain was obtained from a study of control samples from healthy donors and cancer patients. The assay was immunoSEQ multiplex PCR, and TCRdb's table has in-frame clones only and misses some. This sample yields some 120,000 clones, of which approximately 94% are seen a single time; 1.7% belongs to the top ten. Trimming stripped 0 bases from V and 0 bases from J, with 8 bases between. This CDR3 region has 15 residues. Germline values: CDR1 GTSNPN, CDR2 SVGIG (reference sequence). Sequenced: PBMCs. The chain employs TRBV30 and TRBJ1-4; no definite D call. The clonotype comes from a man aged 50-60 years with head and neck cancer. The CDR3 DNA is TGTGCCTGGAGTGTAGGGTCAACAACTAATGAAAAACTGTTTTTT. Its translation: CAWSVGSTTNEKLFF.